This T cell receptor beta chain was identified during a study of OX40 agonist ivuxolimab in advanced cancers. Turning to the study itself: It was ivuxolimab, an agonistic anti-OX40 (CD134) antibody, that patients were treated with. Patient treatment consisted of intravenous ivuxolimab administration every 2 weeks at 0.01 to 10 mg/kg.

The CDR3 loop spans 16 amino acids. The V and J ends lost 2 bases and 0 bases respectively, with 12 bases between them. CDR1 and CDR2 from the germline V gene are SGHTA and FQGNSA. In this sample, this clone turned up a few times. Its antigen is unknown. The repertoire was sequenced with immunoSEQ multiplex PCR; TCRdb's copy has only in-frame clones and lacks some. The table lists 73,000 or so clones, approximately 79% of them singletons, with 2.4% in the top ten. Points from the study as a whole: Clonal expansion from baseline to week 6 occurred in both CD4+ and CD8+ T cells. Determination of antigen specificity was not performed for the expanded peripheral T cells.

This TCR came from an adult with an advanced solid tumor such as melanoma, head and neck, liver or kidney cancer. This specimen consisted of CD4+ or CD8+ T cells sorted from blood, obtained in a trial of the OX40 agonist ivuxolimab. This sequence joins TRBV7-2 and TRBJ2-3; D possibly corresponds to TRBD2 (5 bases). The CDR3 DNA reads TGTGCCAGCAGCTTACGAGCGGTACCTAGCACAGATACGCAGTATTTT. This encodes CASSLRAVPSTDTQYF.